This record covers a single T cell receptor (beta chain). Its antigen remains unknown. The CDR3 loop spans 15 amino acids. Trimming took 3 bases from V and 7 from J; bases not matched to a gene: 4. The germline CDR1 and CDR2 sequences are SGDLS and YYNGEE. Healthy individuals who donated bone marrow served as the donors. The PCR ran on 60 Vbeta and 13 Jbeta primers. The repertoire was sequenced with immunoSEQ multiplex PCR; TCRdb's copy has only in-frame clones and lacks some. Among more than 90,000 clones listed, approximately 76% were seen once. The data derive from a study of cytomegalovirus exposure and HLA in healthy donors. Study-wide findings and caveats: The CMV antigen specificity of a few CMV-associated chains was confirmed through in vitro analysis. An analysis was carried out at a later point. It showed that HLA-associated TCR beta chains were more clonally expanded than equally common non-associated chains.

This TCR came from a man in his forties or fifties in good health and CMV-seronegative. The sequenced sample was PBMCs. The V call is TRBV9, the J call TRBJ1-6; 10 bases match TRBD1. The CDR3 DNA follows: TGTGCCAGCAGCGCGGGACAGGGGAAGAATTCACCCCTCCACTTT. Its translation is CASSAGQGKNSPLHF.